This TCR beta chain is from a study of blood T cells in healthy people across ages. Points from the study as a whole: Measured against age, TCR beta diversity per million T cells decreased in a roughly linear manner. Strong correlation existed between TCR beta diversity and naive T cell percentage.

Alongside a J-beta primer mix, a sample-barcoded 5' primer served in a second PCR lasting roughly 7 to 11 cycles. TCRdb re-called the 5' RACE reads through MiXCR, storing one row per CDR3 protein. The data contain approximately 490,000 distinct CDR3 sequences, less than 25% of them singletons. Remarks on this clonotype: The target antigen is unknown.

Germline V gives CDR1 SGHTA, CDR2 FQGTGA. V was shortened by 0 bases and J by 7 bases, with 13 bases between the two germline ends. The CDR3 extends over 15 amino acids. These sequences were also reported in another study, on T cells of mothers and their children.

The receptor was isolated from a boy aged 5-17 years in good health. The V call is TRBV7-3, the J call TRBJ2-1, with D possibly matching TRBD2 (6 bases). Specimen: blood. The CDR3 nucleotides read TGTGCCAGCAGCTTAACCGCCGGACTATTTAATGAGCAGTTCTTC. This codes for CASSLTAGLFNEQFF.